This TCR beta chain was sequenced for a study of radiotherapy plus CTLA-4 blockade in lung cancer (dated by TCRdb to between 2017 and 2018). Notes on the research overall: Objective responses were observed in approximately 19% of enrolled patients, and disease control was achieved in 31%. General findings and caveats noted by the study authors: The strongest predictors of response were reported to be early dynamic shifts in blood T cell clones along with a rise in serum interferon-beta following radiation. After treatment with radiotherapy and ipilimumab, TCR clones that originated in tumors expanded in peripheral blood.

Comments on this clone: The antigen this receptor binds is unknown. Base qualities are not recorded, but no much larger clone differs from it by a single base.

The protocol used for the library was the immunoSEQ multiplex PCR assay. TCRdb holds this immuneACCESS table with in-frame rearrangements only. Some clones are missing; in checked studies, unresolved V genes explain under half, and the rest has no known cause. In this sample the table shows 60,000 to 75,000 clones, less than 85% of which occur a single time. Approximately 15% of the sample goes to the ten largest clones. The CDR3 spans 17 residues, from the cysteine through the phenylalanine. Only the CDR3 DNA is retained, 51 bases long and in frame from the first base. At the junction V is shortened by 1 base and J by 12 bases; bases outside the gene matches: 13. CDR1 and CDR2 are read off the germline V gene as SGHAT and FQNNGV. Focal radiation therapy combined with CTLA-4 blockade (ipilimumab) was tested in patients with chemo-refractory metastatic non-small-cell lung cancer.

Here the chain combines TRBV11-2 and TRBJ2-1, with 12 middle bases fitting TRBD2. Sequenced material: peripheral blood, taken from a patient treated with radiotherapy plus ipilimumab. This TCR was recovered from a human donor with non-small cell lung cancer whose response to radiotherapy plus ipilimumab could not be evaluated. Some clones in this sample may be carry-over from other donors' samples. The DNA reads as follows: TGTGCCAGCAGCTTAGCCCTCGGACTAGCGGGGTCTGGGGGGCAGTTCTTC. It translates to CASSLALGLAGSGGQFF.